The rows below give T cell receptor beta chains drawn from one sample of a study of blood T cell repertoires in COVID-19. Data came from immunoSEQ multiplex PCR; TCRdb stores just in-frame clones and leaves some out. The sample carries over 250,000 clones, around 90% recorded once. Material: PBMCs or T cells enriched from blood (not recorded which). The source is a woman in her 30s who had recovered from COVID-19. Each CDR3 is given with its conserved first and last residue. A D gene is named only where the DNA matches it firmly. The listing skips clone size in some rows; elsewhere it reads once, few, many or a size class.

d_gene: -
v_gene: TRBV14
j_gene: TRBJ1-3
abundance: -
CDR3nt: TGTGCCAGCAGCCAAGTCAGGGGCTCTGGAAACACCATATATTTT
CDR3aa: CASSQVRGSGNTIYF

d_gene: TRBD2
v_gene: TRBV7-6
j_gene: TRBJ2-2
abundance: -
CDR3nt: TGTGCCAGCAGCTTAGTAGCGGGAGAACCTACGAACACCGGGGAGCTGTTTTTT
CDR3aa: CASSLVAGEPTNTGELFF

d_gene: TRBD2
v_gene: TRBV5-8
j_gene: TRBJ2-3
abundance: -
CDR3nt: TGTGCCAGCAGCTTGGCCCCTGGGACTAGCGGGAGAGTTAGGACAGATACGCAGTATTTT
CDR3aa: CASSLAPGTSGRVRTDTQYF

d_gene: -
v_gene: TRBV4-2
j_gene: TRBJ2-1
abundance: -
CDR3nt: TGTGCCAGCAGCCAAGATTGGAGGAGCCCCAATGAGCAGTTCTTC
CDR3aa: CASSQDWRSPNEQFF

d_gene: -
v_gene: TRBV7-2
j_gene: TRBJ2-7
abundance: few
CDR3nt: TGTGCCAGCAGCTTAGGAGGCAATACCTACGAGCAGTACTTC
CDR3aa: CASSLGGNTYEQYF

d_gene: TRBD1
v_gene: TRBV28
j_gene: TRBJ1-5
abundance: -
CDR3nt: TGTGCCAGCAGCCATTATAGACAGGGAGTGCGTCAGCCCCAGCATTTT
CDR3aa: CASSHYRQGVRQPQHF

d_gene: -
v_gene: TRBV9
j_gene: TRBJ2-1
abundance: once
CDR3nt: TGTGCCAGCAGCCCAGGTGTCGGTGAGCAGTTCTTC
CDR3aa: CASSPGVGEQFF

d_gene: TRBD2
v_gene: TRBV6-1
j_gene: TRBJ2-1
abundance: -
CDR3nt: TGTGCCAGCAGTGCGACAGGTCCGGGACTAGCGGGAGCCGTCCGAAATGAGCAGTTCTTC
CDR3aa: CASSATGPGLAGAVRNEQFF

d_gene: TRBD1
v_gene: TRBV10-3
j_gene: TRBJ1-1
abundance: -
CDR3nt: TGTGCCATCAGTGCCCAGGGGGGCTTGAACACTGAAGCTTTCTTT
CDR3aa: CAISAQGGLNTEAFF

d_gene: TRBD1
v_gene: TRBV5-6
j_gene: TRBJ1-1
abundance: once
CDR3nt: TGTGCCAGCAGCTTGTTCGGCGGGACAGTAAACACTGAAGCTTTCTTT
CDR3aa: CASSLFGGTVNTEAFF

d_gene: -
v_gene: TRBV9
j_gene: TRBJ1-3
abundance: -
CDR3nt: TGTGCCAGCAGCGTAGCGGGATTCTCTGGAAACACCATATATTTT
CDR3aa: CASSVAGFSGNTIYF

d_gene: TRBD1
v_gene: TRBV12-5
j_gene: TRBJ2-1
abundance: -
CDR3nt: TGTGCTAGTGGTCTCGGGACAGGGGGCTACAATGAGCAGTTCTTC
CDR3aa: CASGLGTGGYNEQFF

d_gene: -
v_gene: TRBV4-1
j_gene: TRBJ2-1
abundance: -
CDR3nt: TGCGCCAGCAGCCTCTTTAACAATGAGCAGTTCTTC
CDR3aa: CASSLFNNEQFF

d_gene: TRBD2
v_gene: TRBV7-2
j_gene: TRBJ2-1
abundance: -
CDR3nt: TGTGCCAGCAGCTTAGAACCGGGACTAGCTAACAATGAGCAGTTCTTC
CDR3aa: CASSLEPGLANNEQFF

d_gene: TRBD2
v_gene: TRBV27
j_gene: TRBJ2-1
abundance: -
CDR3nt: TGTGCCAGCAACACCGGGACTAGCGGATACAATGAGCAGTTCTTC
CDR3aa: CASNTGTSGYNEQFF

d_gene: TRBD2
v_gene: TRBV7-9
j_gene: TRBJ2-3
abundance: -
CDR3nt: TGTGCCAGCGTGAAAATGCCTAGCGGGAGAGTGACAGATACGCAGTATTTT
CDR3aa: CASVKMPSGRVTDTQYF

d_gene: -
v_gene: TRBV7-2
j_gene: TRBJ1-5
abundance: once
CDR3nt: TGTGCCAGCAGCTTAGAAGGCTCAGGGCATCAGCCCCAGCATTTT
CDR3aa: CASSLEGSGHQPQHF

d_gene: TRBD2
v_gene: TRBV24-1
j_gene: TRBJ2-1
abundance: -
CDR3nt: TGTGCCACCAGTGAAGGACTAGCGGGAGTTAACAATGAGCAGTTCTTC
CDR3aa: CATSEGLAGVNNEQFF

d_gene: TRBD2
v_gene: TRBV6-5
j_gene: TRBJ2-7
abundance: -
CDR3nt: TGTGCCAGCATCCGCGGGAGGGATTACGAGCAGTACTTC
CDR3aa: CASIRGRDYEQYF

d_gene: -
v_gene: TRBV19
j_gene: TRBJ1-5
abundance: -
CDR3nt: TGTGCCAGTAGTATAGACAGGGTTGGGTTCAATCAGCCCCAGCATTTT
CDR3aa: CASSIDRVGFNQPQHF

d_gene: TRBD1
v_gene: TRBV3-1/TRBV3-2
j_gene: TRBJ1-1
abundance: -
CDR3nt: TGTGCCAGCAGCCAAATGCCCAGGGGGATCACTGAAGCTTTCTTT
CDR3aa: CASSQMPRGITEAFF

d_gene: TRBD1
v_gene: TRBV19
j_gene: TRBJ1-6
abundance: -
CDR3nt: TGTGCCAGTAGCCCCGCCGGGACAGGCGGATATAATTCACCCCTCCACTTT
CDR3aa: CASSPAGTGGYNSPLHF

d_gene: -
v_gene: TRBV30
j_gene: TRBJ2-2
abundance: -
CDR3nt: TGTGCCTGCACACATACCGGGGAGCTGTTTTTT
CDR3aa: CACTHTGELFF

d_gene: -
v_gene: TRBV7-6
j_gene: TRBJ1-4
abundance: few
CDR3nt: TGTGCCAGCAGCTTAGTGGCAGGCATTAATGAAAAACTGTTTTTT
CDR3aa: CASSLVAGINEKLFF

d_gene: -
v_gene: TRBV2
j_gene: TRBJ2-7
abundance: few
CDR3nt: TGTGCCAGCACGGACTACCAATCCTACGAGCAGTACTTC
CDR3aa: CASTDYQSYEQYF

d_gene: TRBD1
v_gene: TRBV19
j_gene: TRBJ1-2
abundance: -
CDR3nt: TGTGCCAGTAGTCCCGGACAGGGTACCAATGGCTACACCTTC
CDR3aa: CASSPGQGTNGYTF

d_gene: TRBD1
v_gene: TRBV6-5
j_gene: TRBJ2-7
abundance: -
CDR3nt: TGTGCCAGTGTTCTCAGGGGGCGTTCGGACGAGCAGTACTTC
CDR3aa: CASVLRGRSDEQYF

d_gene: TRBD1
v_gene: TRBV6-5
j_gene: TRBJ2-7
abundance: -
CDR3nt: TGTGCCAGCAGTATCGGACAGGGTAACTACGAGCAGTACTTC
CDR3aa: CASSIGQGNYEQYF

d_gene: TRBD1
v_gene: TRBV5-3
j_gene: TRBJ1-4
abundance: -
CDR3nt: TGTGCCAGAAGTTTTAATAACCCGGGACAGGGAAGCTTT
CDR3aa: CARSFNNPGQGSF

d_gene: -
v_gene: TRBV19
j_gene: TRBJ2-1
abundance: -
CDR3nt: TGTGCCAGTAGCGACAATGAGCAGTTCTTC
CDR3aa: CASSDNEQFF

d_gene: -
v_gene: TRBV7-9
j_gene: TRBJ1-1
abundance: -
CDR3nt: TGTGCCAGCCAAAGTTCTGGCAGGGGAGATACTGTCTTT
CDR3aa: CASQSSGRGDTVF

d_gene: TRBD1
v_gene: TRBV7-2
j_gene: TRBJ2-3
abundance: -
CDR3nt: TGTGCCAGCAGCTACCAATTACAGGGGGCTGGGGGTCTGAATACGCAGTATTTT
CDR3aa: CASSYQLQGAGGLNTQYF

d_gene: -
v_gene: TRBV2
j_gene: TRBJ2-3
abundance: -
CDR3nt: TGTGCCAGCAGTGCCGGTGGAGAAGATACGCAGTATTTT
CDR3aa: CASSAGGEDTQYF

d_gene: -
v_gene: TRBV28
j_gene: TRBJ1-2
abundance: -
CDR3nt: TGTGCCAGCAGTTTCGAGACTAACTATGGCTACACCTTC
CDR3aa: CASSFETNYGYTF

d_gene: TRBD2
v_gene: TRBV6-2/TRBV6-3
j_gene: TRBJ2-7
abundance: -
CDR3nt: TGTGCCAGCAGTTACGGGCTAGCGGGATTCGGATACGAGCAGTACTTC
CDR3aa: CASSYGLAGFGYEQYF

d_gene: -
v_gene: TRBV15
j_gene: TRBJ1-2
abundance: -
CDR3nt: TGTGCCACCAGCAGAGATCAAGGGGAGGAAGGCTACACCTTC
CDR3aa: CATSRDQGEEGYTF

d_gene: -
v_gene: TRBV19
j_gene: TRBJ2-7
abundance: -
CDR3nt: TGTGCCAGTAGTAGCCGGATGCGGGACGGTATCTACGAGCAGTACTTC
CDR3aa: CASSSRMRDGIYEQYF

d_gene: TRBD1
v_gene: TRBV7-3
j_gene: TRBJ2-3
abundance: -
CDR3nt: TGTGCCAGCTCGTGGGGGACAGGGGTGACAGATACGCAGTATTTT
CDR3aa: CASSWGTGVTDTQYF

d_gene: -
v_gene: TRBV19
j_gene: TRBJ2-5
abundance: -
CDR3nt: TGTGCCAGTAGTAAACTAAGTGGAGAGACCCAGTACTTC
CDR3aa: CASSKLSGETQYF

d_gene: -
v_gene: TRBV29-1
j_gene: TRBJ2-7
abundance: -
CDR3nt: TGCAGCGTTGACTCAGGACACATTAGCTCCTACGAGCAGTACTTC
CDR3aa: CSVDSGHISSYEQYF

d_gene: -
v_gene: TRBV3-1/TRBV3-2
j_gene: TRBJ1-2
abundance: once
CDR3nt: TGTGCCAGCAGCCATGCCCAGGTCATAGAATCAATTTTC
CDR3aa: CASSHAQVIESIF

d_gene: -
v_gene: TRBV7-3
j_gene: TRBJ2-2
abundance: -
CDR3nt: TGTGCCAGCAGCGCGCAGGGTTACACCGGGGAGCTGTTTTTT
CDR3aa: CASSAQGYTGELFF

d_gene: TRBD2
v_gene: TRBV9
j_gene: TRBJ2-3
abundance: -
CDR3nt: TGTGCCAGCAGCGTAGCTGCGACTAGCGGTACAGATACGCAGTATTTT
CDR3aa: CASSVAATSGTDTQYF

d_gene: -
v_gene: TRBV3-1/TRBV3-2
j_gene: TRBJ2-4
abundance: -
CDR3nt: TGTGCCAGCAGCCAAGACCTAGCGTTAAACATTCAGTACTTT
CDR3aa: CASSQDLALNIQYF

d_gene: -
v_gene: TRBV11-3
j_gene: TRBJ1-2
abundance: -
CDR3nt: TGTGCCAGCAGCGGCCGCGGCGGGGCTAGGACCTTC
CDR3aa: CASSGRGGARTF

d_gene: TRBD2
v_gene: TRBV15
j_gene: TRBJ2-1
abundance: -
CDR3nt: TGTGCCACCAGCACTGCCCCGGGACTAGCGGGAGGCCTTACCTACAATGAGCAGTTCTTC
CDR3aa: CATSTAPGLAGGLTYNEQFF